This T cell receptor (beta chain) appears in the sequencing data of a study of cytomegalovirus exposure and HLA in healthy donors (dated by TCRdb to 2016 to 2017). Notes on the research overall: An earlier analysis of some 550 of the donors reported about 250 Gb of sequence data and around 120 million unique TCR beta sequences from some 180 million T cells. A later analysis re-analyzed previously published TCR beta repertoires from 550 to 700 donors and added high-resolution HLA genotyping to study TCR occurrence patterns. In an earlier analysis of roughly 580 of the donors, high-throughput TCR beta sequencing was used to judge whether each TCR beta V gene segment behaved as functional or pseudogenic. An early release that covered around 590 HLA-typed donors contained 250 to 350 gigabases of sequencing data and 70 million to 100 million unique TCR sequences. In addition to the first cohort of around 670 subjects, a separate validation cohort of 120 different subjects was used. A later genetic analysis took genome-wide SNP genotypes for about three fifths of the 666 donors and used that subset as a discovery cohort. Every repertoire in the discovery cohort had been generated on one and the same sequencing platform. Among some 400 genotyped donors of the cohort, an average of around 250,000 unique TCR beta nucleotide sequences was sequenced per donor, of which about 19% were non-productive. A handful of DR-DQ haplotypes were treated as single units for association and clustering because of strong linkage in the cohort. Typing coverage varied by locus: 629-630 donors for A, B, C, DRB1 and DQB1; more than 500 for DQA1; over 600 for DPA1; fewer than 480 for DPB1. The study profiled the T cell repertoires of more than 500 subjects by immunosequencing and related them to cytomegalovirus serostatus. Donor age, sex, ethnicity and CMV serostatus were compiled together with the repertoire data. HLA typing covered class I and class II loci at four-digit resolution. Among the roughly 400 genotyped donors, around 81% belonged to the genetic ancestry cluster associated with self-reported Caucasian donors. Rather than drawing on any new phenotypic data, the later analysis identified candidate immune exposures from TCR beta sequences and the way those sequences occurred across donors. The study combined high-throughput TCR immunosequencing, statistical association of individual TCRs with disease status, and machine learning to predict cytomegalovirus infection status. The study aimed to test whether cataloging public T cell receptors could reveal signatures of past pathogen exposure.

In this sample, this clone turned up a few times. Its antigen remains unidentified. No quality values exist for individual bases; no much larger clone is one base distant. The study at large found these results: This cohort had only TCR beta chains sequenced, and the lack of alpha or paired-chain data limited which features could be detected. Correlated functional status among segregating V segments might be attributable to linkage disequilibrium, but an unknown experimental factor could not be ruled out. Specific HLA alleles were associated with roughly 17,000 TCR beta sequences at a false discovery rate of 0.05 in a later analysis. According to the authors, the approach could potentially be generalized to other disease states and immunological phenotypes. The study listed around 160 TCR beta chains as associated with cytomegalovirus. In a later analysis, most CMV-associated TCR beta chains were found to appear HLA-restricted, with HLA associations seemingly driven largely by CMV exposure. Several of the top co-occurrence clusters appeared to be linked to parvovirus B19, influenza, CMV and Epstein-Barr virus, according to a later analysis. Most TCR sequences were seen in very few donors, while some public TCRs were found in many individuals. Because HLA typing was unavailable for some donors at each locus, only the typed subset was used in association tests. In a later analysis, HLA-associated TCR beta chains were found to be more clonally expanded and to have lower generation probabilities than equally common non-associated chains. In a later analysis, the rate of TCR association differed among HLA loci, with DRB1 alleles having the most associated TCRs and HLA-C alleles having the fewest. For the cohort, immune exposure information was limited to CMV serostatus. A further reported finding was that TCR beta sequences accurately predicted the HLA-A and HLA-B alleles for most subjects in the first cohort. A later genetic analysis reported fewer N-insertions in productive TCRs among donors in an Asian-associated ancestry cluster than the 666-donor mean. Some IMGT-functional V segments, including TRBV6-2 and TRBV6-3, could not be told apart with the 87-base-pair reads, so those segments were excluded. Seventeen rarely observed V segments, including chromosome 9 orphons, were excluded from the earlier analysis of about 610 of the donors because counts were too low. The classifier was reported to diagnose cytomegalovirus status with high specificity and sensitivity in both the original and validation cohorts. In a later genetic analysis, a missense DCLRE1C variant was associated with V-gene and J-gene trimming of TCR beta chains, and the association was replicated in an independent cohort. Three of the identified cytomegalovirus-associated TCR beta chains were confirmed in vitro to be specific for cytomegalovirus antigens. Broadly in line with IMGT annotations, most TCR beta V segments showed up in productive rearrangements about 87% or about 30% of the time in an earlier analysis of several hundred of the donors. Sequencing depth was assumed to be roughly uniform across donors in the presence/absence analyses, though that assumption may not hold. The sequencing pipeline was judged likely to have produced a cluster of highly shared sequence variants as a technical artifact. When HLA alleles, especially DR and DQ, strongly co-occurred, TCR associations were difficult to assign to individual alleles.

Relative to germline, V is missing 4 bases and J is missing 5 bases, with 6 bases of the junction outside any gene match. CDR1 and CDR2 are read off the germline V gene (reference sequence) as MNHEY and SMNVEV. Reading from cysteine to phenylalanine, the CDR3 counts 14 amino acids. This entry keeps only the CDR3 DNA: 42 bases, framed from base 1. The cohort consisted of approximately 690 healthy bone marrow donors. At the time of sampling, every cohort member was nominally healthy, though immune exposures that went unrecorded were likely present. The donor tested CMV seropositive and was one of the 289 seropositive cohort members. A peripheral blood sample was collected from each donor, and TCR beta sequencing was performed on peripheral blood mononuclear cells. The Qiagen DNeasy Blood Extraction Kit was used to extract genomic DNA from the blood cell samples. To prepare the library, the immunoSEQ multiplex PCR assay was applied. For the multiplex PCR, a mixture combining 60 forward primers for TCR Vbeta segments and 13 reverse primers for TCR Jbeta segments was used. A multiplex PCR assay on genomic DNA amplified the CDR3 region of rearranged TCR beta genes. The amplified TCR beta libraries were sequenced on the Illumina HiSeq System as 87-base-pair reads. Per the authors' processing: A later analysis tallied tens of millions of unique TCR beta chains across the 650 to 750 repertoires, and about 12 million of those chains were shared by two or more donors. A nearest-neighbor algorithm error-corrected the raw reads and collapsed the reads into unique sequences, merging closely related sequences to remove PCR and sequencing errors. CDR3 sequences were aligned to IMGT reference sequences to assign V, D and J gene segments. For a sequence to be retained, a match of at least six nucleotides was required to both a V gene segment and a J gene segment. A rearrangement was called productive if the CDR3 had no stop codons and remained in frame with V and J, and every other rearrangement was called non-productive. Following IMGT convention, CDR3 was defined as the stretch from the second conserved V-encoded cysteine to the conserved J-encoded phenylalanine. Sequences without an unambiguous match to a single V gene segment were excluded from the earlier analysis of several hundred of the donors. In an earlier analysis of 450 to 750 of the donors, a V segment was called functional when productive rearrangements were above 56.7%, and segregating when the standard deviation between donors exceeded 5%. A statistical classification framework was built for diagnosing cytomegalovirus status from the catalog of TCR beta chain sequences. A later analysis assigned V and J genes by comparing TCR nucleotide sequences with IMGT/GENE-DB human TR gene sequences. In a later analysis, CDR3 sequences and most-parsimonious VDJ recombination scenarios were assigned using the TCRdist pipeline. In a later analysis, each TCR beta chain was defined by its CDR3 amino acid sequence together with its V-gene family, and reads lacking a unique V-gene family were excluded. As a way to deal with suspected cross-contamination and a sequencing artifact, a later analysis dropped roughly 600 nucleotide sequences that were highly shared and had low generation probability. In a later analysis, a clonal expansion index was calculated for each public chain from normalized within-repertoire ranks of inferred template counts. In a later analysis, generation probabilities were computed with a VDJ recombination model fitted to out-of-frame rearrangements, and the resulting probabilities were checked against IGoR. In a later analysis, hypergeometric tests were used to score TCR-TCR, TCR-HLA and TCR-CMV co-occurrence, with a repertoire-size bias correction applied to TCR pairs. A later analysis estimated false discovery rates by permuting HLA or CMV assignments 20 times. In a later analysis, co-occurring TCRs were grouped with DBSCAN, and TCRdist sequence similarity was added when clustering was performed within HLA-allele-positive subsets. Co-occurrence clustering excluded repertoires with fewer than 30,000 or more than 120,000 public chains, plus five with anomalous nucleotide sharing. In its TCRdb copy, this immuneACCESS table keeps in-frame sequences only and misses some clones. Where compared with another copy, unresolved V genes explain less than half of these, and the others have no known cause. V, J and clone size are those of that table, while D and trimming were read from the DNA. The sample yields some 120,000 clones; roughly 63% were counted once. Over 1.5% of the sample comes from the top ten.

The sequence links TRBV27 to TRBJ2-5, with 8 bases aligning to TRBD1. Sequenced material: PBMCs. This TCR was recovered from a man aged 30 to 45 in good health and CMV-seropositive. Here is the DNA: TGTGCCAGCAGTTCCTGGACAGGGCAGGAGACCCAGTACTTC. Translation gives CASSSWTGQETQYF.